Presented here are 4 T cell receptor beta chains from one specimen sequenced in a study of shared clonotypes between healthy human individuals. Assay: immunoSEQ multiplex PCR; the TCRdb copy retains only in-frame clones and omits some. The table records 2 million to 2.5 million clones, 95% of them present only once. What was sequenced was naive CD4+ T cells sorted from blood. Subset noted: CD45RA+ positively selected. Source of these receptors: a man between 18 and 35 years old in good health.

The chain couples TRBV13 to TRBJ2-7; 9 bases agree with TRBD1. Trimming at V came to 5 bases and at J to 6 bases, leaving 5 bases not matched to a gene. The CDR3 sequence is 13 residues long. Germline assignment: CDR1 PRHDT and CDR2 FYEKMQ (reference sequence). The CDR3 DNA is TGTGCCAGCAGCAGGGACAGGGATACCGAGCAGTACTTC. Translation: CASSRDRDTEQYF.

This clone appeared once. Here the CDR3 reads CASLDTGETGELFF. The CDR3 DNA reads as TGTGCCAGCCTGGACACAGGGGAAACCGGGGAGCTGTTTTTT. The V gene is TRBV28, the J gene TRBJ2-2; TRBD1 agrees at 7 bases. This CDR3 spans 14 amino acids. In germline, CDR1 is MDHEN, CDR2 SYDVKM. V lost 8 bases, J lost 5 bases, and 8 bases stayed unmatched.

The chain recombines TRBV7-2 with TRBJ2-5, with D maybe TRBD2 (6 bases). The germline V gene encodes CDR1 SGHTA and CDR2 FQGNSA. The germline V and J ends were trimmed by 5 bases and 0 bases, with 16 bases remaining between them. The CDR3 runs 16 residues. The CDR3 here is CASSLPLRGNQETQYF. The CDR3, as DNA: TGTGCCAGCAGCCTCCCTCTTCGGGGGAACCAAGAGACCCAGTACTTC.

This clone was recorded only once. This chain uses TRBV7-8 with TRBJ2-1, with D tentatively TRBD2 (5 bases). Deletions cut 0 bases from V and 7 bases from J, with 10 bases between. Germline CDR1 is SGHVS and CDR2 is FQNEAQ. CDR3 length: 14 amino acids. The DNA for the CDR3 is TGTGCCAGCAGCTTAGCGTCTAGCTGGAATGAGCAGTTCTTC. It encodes CASSLASSWNEQFF.